Sequencing of this T cell receptor beta chain was carried out in a study of glioma-infiltrating T cells after dendritic cell vaccination. As for the study in general: Three intradermal dendritic cell vaccine injections were given every two weeks. Study-wide points: Survival was not directly related to TCR clonality in these patients. Higher pretreatment TIL content predicted longer progression-free time and survival.

Worth noting for this clone: What it recognizes is unknown.

The time point denotes: after dendritic cell vaccination, including at tumor progression/relapse. Selection required adequate fresh-frozen tumor tissue plus more than two years' survival data. The junction had 11 bases not matched to a gene; V was cut back by 6 bases and J by 0 bases. CDR1 is LNHDA and CDR2 is SQIVND in the germline V gene (reference sequence). This CDR3 has 17 amino acids. The repertoire was sequenced with immunoSEQ multiplex PCR; TCRdb's copy has only in-frame clones and lacks some. The profile shows some 58,000 clones, over 75% of them singletons. The rearrangement uses TRBV19 and TRBJ2-3, with 8 positions matching TRBD2. This clonotype was sampled from a human donor with glioblastoma. The source material was blood, sampled after dendritic cell vaccination. The CDR3 loop is CASSTTPGLGSTDTQYF. The CDR3 nucleotides are TGTGCCAGTAGCACGACCCCGGGACTAGGTAGCACAGATACGCAGTATTTT.